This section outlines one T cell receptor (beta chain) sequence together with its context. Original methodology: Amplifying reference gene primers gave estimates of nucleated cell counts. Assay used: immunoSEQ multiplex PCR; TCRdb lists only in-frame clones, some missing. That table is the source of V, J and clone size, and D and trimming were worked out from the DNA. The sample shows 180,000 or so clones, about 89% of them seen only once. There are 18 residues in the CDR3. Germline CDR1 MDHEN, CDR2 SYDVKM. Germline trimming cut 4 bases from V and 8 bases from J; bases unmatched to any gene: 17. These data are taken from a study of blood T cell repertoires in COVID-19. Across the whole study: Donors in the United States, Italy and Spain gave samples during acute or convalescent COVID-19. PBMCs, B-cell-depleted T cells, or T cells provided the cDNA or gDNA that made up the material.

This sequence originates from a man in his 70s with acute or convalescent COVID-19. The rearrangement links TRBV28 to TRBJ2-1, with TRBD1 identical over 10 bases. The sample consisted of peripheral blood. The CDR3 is CASSSPGEPGQGFHEQFF. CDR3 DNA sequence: TGTGCCAGCAGTTCGCCGGGGGAACCGGGACAGGGGTTCCATGAGCAGTTCTTC.